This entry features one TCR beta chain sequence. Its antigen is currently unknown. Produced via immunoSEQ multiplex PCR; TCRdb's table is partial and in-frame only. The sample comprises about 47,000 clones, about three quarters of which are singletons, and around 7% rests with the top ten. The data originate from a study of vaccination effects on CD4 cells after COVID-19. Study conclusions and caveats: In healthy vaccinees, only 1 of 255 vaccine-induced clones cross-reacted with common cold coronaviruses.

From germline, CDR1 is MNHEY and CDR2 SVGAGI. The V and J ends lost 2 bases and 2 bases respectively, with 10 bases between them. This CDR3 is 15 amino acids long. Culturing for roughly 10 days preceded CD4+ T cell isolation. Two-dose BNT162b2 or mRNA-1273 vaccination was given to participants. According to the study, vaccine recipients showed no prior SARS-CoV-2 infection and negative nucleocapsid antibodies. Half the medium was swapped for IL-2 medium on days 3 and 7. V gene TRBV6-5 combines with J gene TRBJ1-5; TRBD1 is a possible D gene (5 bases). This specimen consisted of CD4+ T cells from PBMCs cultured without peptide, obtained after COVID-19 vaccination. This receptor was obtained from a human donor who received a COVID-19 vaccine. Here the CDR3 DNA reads TGTGCCAGCAGTTACGGAGGGGCTGGCAATCAGCCCCAGCATTTT. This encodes CASSYGGAGNQPQHF.